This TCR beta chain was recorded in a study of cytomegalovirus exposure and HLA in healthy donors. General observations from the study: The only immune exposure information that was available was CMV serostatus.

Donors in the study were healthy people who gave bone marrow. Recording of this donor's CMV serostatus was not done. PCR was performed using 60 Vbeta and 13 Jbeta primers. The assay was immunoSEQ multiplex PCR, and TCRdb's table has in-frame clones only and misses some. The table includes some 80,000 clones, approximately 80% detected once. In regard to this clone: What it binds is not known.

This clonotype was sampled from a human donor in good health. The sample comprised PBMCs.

CDR3 nucleotides: TGTGCCAGCAGAGGAGGGGCCTACAATGAGCAGTTCTTC. Its translation: CASRGGAYNEQFF. The chain has TRBV6-6 and TRBJ2-1; D perhaps matches TRBD2 (6 bases). The CDR3 consists of 13 residues. The ends were cut back, 6 bases at V and 2 bases at J, with 8 bases in the middle. Germline lookup yields CDR1 MNHNY and CDR2 SVGAGI (reference sequence).